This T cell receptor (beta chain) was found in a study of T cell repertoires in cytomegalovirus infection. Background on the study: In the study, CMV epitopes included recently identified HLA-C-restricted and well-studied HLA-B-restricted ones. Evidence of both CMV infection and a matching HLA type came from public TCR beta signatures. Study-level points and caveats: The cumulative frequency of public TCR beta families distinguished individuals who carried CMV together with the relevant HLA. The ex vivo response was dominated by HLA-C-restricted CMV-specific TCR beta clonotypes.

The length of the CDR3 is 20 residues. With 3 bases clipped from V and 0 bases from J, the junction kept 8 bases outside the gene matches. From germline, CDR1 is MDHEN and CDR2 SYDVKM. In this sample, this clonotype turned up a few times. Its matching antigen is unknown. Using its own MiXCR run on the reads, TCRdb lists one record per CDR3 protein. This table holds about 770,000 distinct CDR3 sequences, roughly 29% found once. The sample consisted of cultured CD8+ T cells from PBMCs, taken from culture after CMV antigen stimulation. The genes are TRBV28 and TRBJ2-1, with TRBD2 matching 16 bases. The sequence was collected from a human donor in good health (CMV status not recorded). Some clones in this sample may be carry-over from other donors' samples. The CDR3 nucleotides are TGTGCCAGCAGTTTCCCGGGACTAGCGGGGGGGTTGTCCTCCTACAATGAGCAGTTCTTC. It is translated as CASSFPGLAGGLSSYNEQFF.